A selection of T cell receptor beta chains follows, all from one sample in a study of regulatory T cells in long-lasting Graves disease. Via MiXCR, TCRdb re-called the multiplex PCR reads, giving one row per CDR3 protein. The table has a few hundred thousand distinct CDR3 sequences, roughly 21% seen once. The sample consisted of peripheral blood mononuclear cells (PBMCs), taken when the disease was refractory, from a patient treated with antithyroid drugs. The receptor source for this set is a female donor with Graves disease. Both conserved end residues are part of each CDR3. D genes are given only for firm matches. Clone size is given for some rows only: seen once, a few or many times, or a class if the clone is expanded.

V: TRBV7-2
D: TRBD2
J: TRBJ2-5
size: many
CDR3: CASSAGTSLRHETQYF
DNA: TGTGCCAGCAGCGCCGGGACTAGCTTACGTCATGAGACCCAGTACTTC

V: TRBV7-9
D: TRBD2
J: TRBJ2-7
size: many
CDR3: CASSATSGRVDEQYF
DNA: TGTGCCAGCAGCGCGACTAGCGGGAGGGTTGACGAGCAGTACTTC

V: TRBV12-3/TRBV12-4
D: .
J: TRBJ1-1
size: many
CDR3: CASSLQGIEGGTEAFF
DNA: TGTGCCAGCAGTTTGCAGGGGATCGAGGGGGGCACTGAAGCTTTCTTT

V: TRBV7-9
D: TRBD2
J: TRBJ2-5
size: .
CDR3: CASSSRASGSSRAQETQYF
DNA: TGTGCCAGCAGCTCCCGTGCTAGCGGGAGCTCGAGGGCCCAAGAGACCCAGTACTTC

V: TRBV24-1
D: .
J: TRBJ2-1
size: few
CDR3: CATSDPRFYNEQFF
DNA: TGTGCCACCAGTGACCCCCGCTTTTACAATGAGCAGTTCTTC

V: TRBV7-6
D: TRBD2
J: TRBJ2-7
size: many
CDR3: CASSLGLAGSWNEQYF
DNA: TGTGCCAGCAGCTTAGGGCTAGCGGGGTCCTGGAACGAGCAGTACTTC

V: TRBV7-9
D: .
J: TRBJ2-7
size: .
CDR3: CASSRQGVASYEQYF
DNA: TGTGCCAGCAGCAGACAAGGCGTCGCCTCCTACGAGCAGTACTTC

V: TRBV20-1
D: TRBD1
J: TRBJ1-6
size: .
CDR3: CSVQDRASPYNSPLHF
DNA: TGCAGTGTCCAGGACAGGGCTTCCCCCTATAATTCACCCCTCCACTTT

V: TRBV12-3/TRBV12-4
D: .
J: TRBJ1-1
size: many
CDR3: CASRPWGMNTEAFF
DNA: TGTGCCAGCAGGCCCTGGGGGATGAACACTGAAGCTTTCTTT

V: TRBV6-1
D: .
J: TRBJ1-6
size: once
CDR3: CASSVKNRSDNSPLHF
DNA: TGTGCCAGCAGTGTAAAGAACAGGTCAGATAATTCACCCCTCCACTTT

V: TRBV28
D: .
J: TRBJ2-2
size: few
CDR3: CASSLPQGGGTGELFF
DNA: TGTGCCAGCAGTTTACCACAGGGAGGCGGCACCGGGGAGCTGTTTTTT

V: TRBV20-1
D: .
J: TRBJ2-4
size: .
CDR3: CSAGDPLAKNIQYF
DNA: TGCAGTGCCGGGGACCCCTTAGCCAAAAACATTCAGTACTTC

V: TRBV6-9
D: .
J: TRBJ1-5
size: few
CDR3: CASSYGRDSQPQHF
DNA: TGTGCCAGCAGTTATGGAAGGGATAGTCAGCCCCAGCATTTT

V: TRBV19
D: .
J: TRBJ1-5
size: few
CDR3: CASSIGGGGVPQHF
DNA: TGTGCCAGTAGTATAGGGGGCGGAGGTGTGCCCCAGCATTTT

V: TRBV28
D: .
J: TRBJ2-1
size: .
CDR3: CASSLGWETDNEQFF
DNA: TGTGCCAGCAGTTTGGGCTGGGAGACCGACAATGAGCAGTTCTTC

V: TRBV28
D: .
J: TRBJ2-3
size: .
CDR3: CASSLQQSQTDTQYF
DNA: TGTGCCAGCAGTTTGCAACAGAGCCAAACAGATACGCAGTATTTT

V: TRBV2
D: TRBD1
J: TRBJ1-6
size: many
CDR3: CASTGQYNSPLHF
DNA: TGTGCCAGCACGGGACAGTATAATTCACCCCTCCACTTT

V: TRBV4-1
D: .
J: TRBJ1-2
size: many
CDR3: CASSPYLQTDGYTF
DNA: TGCGCCAGCAGCCCATACCTTCAGACTGATGGCTACACCTTC

V: TRBV19
D: TRBD1
J: TRBJ2-7
size: .
CDR3: CASSPDRASSYEQYF
DNA: TGTGCCAGTAGTCCGGACAGGGCGAGCTCCTACGAGCAGTACTTC

V: TRBV4-3
D: .
J: TRBJ2-7
size: .
CDR3: CASSFRLGDYEQYF
DNA: TGCGCCAGCAGCTTCCGACTAGGGGACTACGAGCAGTACTTC

V: TRBV7-2
D: .
J: TRBJ1-6
size: few
CDR3: CASSFSLDYNSPLHF
DNA: TGTGCCAGCAGCTTTTCACTGGACTATAATTCACCCCTCCACTTT

V: TRBV7-2
D: .
J: TRBJ2-7
size: many
CDR3: CASSASHPGANEQYF
DNA: TGTGCCAGCAGCGCCAGTCATCCGGGAGCCAACGAGCAGTACTTC

V: TRBV5-1
D: .
J: TRBJ1-2
size: once
CDR3: CASSLVPGELHGYTF
DNA: TGCGCCAGCAGCTTGGTCCCAGGGGAACTCCATGGCTACACCTTC

V: TRBV28
D: TRBD1
J: TRBJ1-2
size: many
CDR3: CASSPGQSYPNYGYTF
DNA: TGTGCCAGCAGTCCGGGACAGTCCTATCCTAACTATGGCTACACCTTC

V: TRBV7-2
D: .
J: TRBJ1-4
size: many
CDR3: CASSLGITRGDEKLFF
DNA: TGTGCCAGCAGCTTGGGCATTACAAGGGGGGATGAAAAACTGTTTTTT

V: TRBV19
D: TRBD1
J: TRBJ1-5
size: .
CDR3: CASSIGGQNNQPQHF
DNA: TGTGCCAGTAGTATAGGGGGACAGAACAATCAGCCCCAGCATTTT

V: TRBV5-1
D: TRBD2
J: TRBJ2-5
size: .
CDR3: CASSRTTSGMYQETQYF
DNA: TGCGCCAGCAGCCGCACGACTAGCGGGATGTACCAAGAGACCCAGTACTTC

V: TRBV19
D: .
J: TRBJ1-2
size: .
CDR3: CASKPGWNGYTF
DNA: TGTGCCAGTAAACCAGGGTGGAATGGCTACACCTTC

V: TRBV28
D: TRBD1
J: TRBJ1-4
size: few
CDR3: CASSSTGGVGTNEKLFF
DNA: TGTGCCAGCAGTTCGACAGGGGGCGTGGGGACTAATGAAAAACTGTTTTTT

V: TRBV7-2
D: TRBD1
J: TRBJ1-2
size: .
CDR3: CASSEDRGIDYGYTF
DNA: TGTGCCAGCAGCGAAGACAGGGGTATCGACTATGGCTACACCTTC

V: TRBV28
D: TRBD2
J: TRBJ2-1
size: .
CDR3: CASSLDALAGAYNEQFF
DNA: TGTGCCAGCAGTTTAGACGCCTTAGCGGGGGCCTACAATGAGCAGTTCTTC

V: TRBV7-9
D: .
J: TRBJ2-3
size: few
CDR3: CASSLQDTQYF
DNA: TGTGCCAGCAGCTTACAAGATACGCAGTATTTT

V: TRBV9
D: .
J: TRBJ1-1
size: few
CDR3: CASSARQVNTEAFF
DNA: TGTGCCAGCAGCGCTCGACAGGTGAACACTGAAGCTTTCTTT

V: TRBV28
D: .
J: TRBJ2-1
size: many
CDR3: CASRASSYNEQFF
DNA: TGTGCCAGCAGGGCGAGCTCCTACAATGAGCAGTTCTTC

V: TRBV18
D: .
J: TRBJ1-2
size: once
CDR3: CASSPQDHYGYTF
DNA: TGTGCCAGCTCACCACAAGACCACTATGGCTACACCTTC

V: TRBV6-2/TRBV6-3
D: TRBD1
J: TRBJ2-7
size: .
CDR3: CASTSGTGGNEQYF
DNA: TGTGCCAGCACTTCCGGGACAGGGGGCAACGAGCAGTACTTC

V: TRBV2
D: TRBD1
J: TRBJ2-2
size: many
CDR3: CASSGQGRNTGELFF
DNA: TGTGCCAGCAGTGGACAGGGGAGGAACACCGGGGAGCTGTTTTTT

V: TRBV7-2
D: .
J: TRBJ1-6
size: many
CDR3: CASSLGRGIDNSPLHF
DNA: TGTGCCAGCAGCTTAGGTCGAGGGATAGATAATTCACCCCTCCACTTT

V: TRBV7-2
D: TRBD2
J: TRBJ2-1
size: few
CDR3: CASSLGLAREQFF
DNA: TGTGCCAGCAGCCTCGGACTAGCTAGGGAGCAGTTCTTC